This T cell receptor beta chain was identified during a study of cytomegalovirus exposure and HLA in healthy donors. Study in general: Out of about 360 genotyped donors, roughly 78% belonged to the Caucasian-associated ancestry cluster.

In regard to this clone: The antigen remains undetermined.

General study results and limits: Previous analysis showed most TCR beta V segments were productive about 90% or about 30% of the time. TCR sequences were mostly rare, though some public TCRs occurred in many donors.

A multiplex PCR was run with 60 Vbeta primers and 13 Jbeta primers. Clones were sequenced by immunoSEQ multiplex PCR, and TCRdb holds only the in-frame ones, with some missing. In the table there are hundreds of thousands of clones, 70% to 80% of which are singletons. The V gene's germline CDR1 is SNHLY and CDR2 FYNNEI. This CDR3 spans 15 amino acids. J lost 4 bases, V lost 3 bases, and 7 bases had no gene match. The sequenced material came from PBMCs. The sequence derives from a girl aged 2 to 10 in good health and CMV-seronegative. This chain connects TRBV2 to TRBJ2-5; 8 bases are a match to TRBD2. CDR3 DNA: TGTGCCAGCAGTGACGTCCTGAGCGGGAGAGAGACCCAGTACTTC. Amino acid sequence: CASSDVLSGRETQYF.